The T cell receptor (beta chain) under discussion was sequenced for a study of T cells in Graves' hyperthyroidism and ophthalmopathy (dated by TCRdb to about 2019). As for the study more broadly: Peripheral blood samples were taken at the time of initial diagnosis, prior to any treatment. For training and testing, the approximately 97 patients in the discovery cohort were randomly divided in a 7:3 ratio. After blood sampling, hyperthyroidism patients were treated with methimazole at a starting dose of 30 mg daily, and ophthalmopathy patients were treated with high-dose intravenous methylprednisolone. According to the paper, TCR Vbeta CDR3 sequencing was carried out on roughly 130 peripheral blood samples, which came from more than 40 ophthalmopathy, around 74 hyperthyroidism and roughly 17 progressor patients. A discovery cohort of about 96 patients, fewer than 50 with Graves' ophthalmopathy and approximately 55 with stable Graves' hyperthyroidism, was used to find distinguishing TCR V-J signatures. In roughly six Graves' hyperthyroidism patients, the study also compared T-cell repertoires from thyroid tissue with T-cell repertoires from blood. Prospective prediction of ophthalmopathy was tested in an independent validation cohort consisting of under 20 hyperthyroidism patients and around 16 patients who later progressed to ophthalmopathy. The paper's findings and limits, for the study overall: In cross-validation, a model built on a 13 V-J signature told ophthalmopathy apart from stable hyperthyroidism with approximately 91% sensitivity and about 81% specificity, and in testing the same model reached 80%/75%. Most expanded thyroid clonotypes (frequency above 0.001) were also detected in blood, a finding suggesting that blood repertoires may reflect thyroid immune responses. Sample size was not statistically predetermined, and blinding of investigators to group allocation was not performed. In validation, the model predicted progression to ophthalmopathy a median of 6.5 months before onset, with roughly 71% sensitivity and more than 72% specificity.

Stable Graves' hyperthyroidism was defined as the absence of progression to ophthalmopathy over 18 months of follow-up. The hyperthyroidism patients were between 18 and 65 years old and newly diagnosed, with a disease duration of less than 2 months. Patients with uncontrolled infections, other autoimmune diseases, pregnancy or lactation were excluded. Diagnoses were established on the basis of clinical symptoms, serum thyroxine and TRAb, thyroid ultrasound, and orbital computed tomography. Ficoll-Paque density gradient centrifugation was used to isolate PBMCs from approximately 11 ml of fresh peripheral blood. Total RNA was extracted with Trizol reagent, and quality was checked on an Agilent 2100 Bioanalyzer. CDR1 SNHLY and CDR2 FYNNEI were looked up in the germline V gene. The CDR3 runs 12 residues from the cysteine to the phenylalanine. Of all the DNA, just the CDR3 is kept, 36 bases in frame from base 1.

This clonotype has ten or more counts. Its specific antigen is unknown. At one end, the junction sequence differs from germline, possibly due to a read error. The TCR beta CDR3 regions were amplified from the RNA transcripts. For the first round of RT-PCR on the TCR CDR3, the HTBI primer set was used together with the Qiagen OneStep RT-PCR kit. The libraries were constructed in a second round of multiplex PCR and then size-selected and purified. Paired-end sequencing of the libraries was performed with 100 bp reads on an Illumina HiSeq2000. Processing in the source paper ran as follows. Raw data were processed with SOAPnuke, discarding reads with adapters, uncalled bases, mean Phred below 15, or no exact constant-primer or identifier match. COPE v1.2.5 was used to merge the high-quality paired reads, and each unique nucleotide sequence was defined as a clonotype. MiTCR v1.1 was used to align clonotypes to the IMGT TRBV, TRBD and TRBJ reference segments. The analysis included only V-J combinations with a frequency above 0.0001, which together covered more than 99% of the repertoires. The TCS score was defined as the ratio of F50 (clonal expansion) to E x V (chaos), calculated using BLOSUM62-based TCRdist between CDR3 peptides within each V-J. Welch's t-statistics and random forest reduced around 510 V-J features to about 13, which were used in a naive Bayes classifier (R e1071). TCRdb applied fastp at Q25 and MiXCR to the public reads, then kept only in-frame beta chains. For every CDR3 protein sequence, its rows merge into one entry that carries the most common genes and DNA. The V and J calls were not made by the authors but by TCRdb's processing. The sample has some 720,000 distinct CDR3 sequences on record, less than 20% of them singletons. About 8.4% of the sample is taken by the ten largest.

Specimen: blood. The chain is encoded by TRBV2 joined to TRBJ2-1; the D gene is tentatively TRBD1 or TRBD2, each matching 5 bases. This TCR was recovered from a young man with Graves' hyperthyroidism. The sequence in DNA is TGTGCCAGCACCTTGGAGGACAACGAGCAGTTCTTC. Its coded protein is CASTLEDNEQFF.